The 8 T cell receptor beta chains presented below share a single source sample, sequenced in a study of OX40 agonist ivuxolimab in advanced cancers. This table comes from immunoSEQ multiplex PCR, and its TCRdb copy is limited to in-frame clones, with some not included. The profile shows some 80,000 clones, around nine tenths of them singletons. Sample: CD4+ or CD8+ T cells sorted from blood, taken in a trial of the OX40 agonist ivuxolimab. These TCRs come from an adult with an advanced solid tumor such as melanoma, head and neck, liver or kidney cancer.

The gene calls are TRBV5-1 and TRBJ1-2; 7 nucleotides line up with TRBD1. This CDR3 comprises 15 residues. Unmatched junction bases numbered 13, after V lost 4 bases and J lost 7 bases. Germline loops: CDR1 SGHRS, CDR2 YFSETQ. The CDR3 DNA is TGCGCCAGCAGCCACCGGACAGGCGGCTGGGGTGGCTACACCTTC. Protein: CASSHRTGGWGGYTF.

The chain is built from TRBV29-1 and TRBJ1-1, with D possibly being TRBD1 (5 bases). The CDR3 spans 11 residues. The germline gives CDR1 SQVTM, CDR2 ANQGSEA. Here the CDR3 reads CGSGWDTEAFF. CDR3 coding DNA: TGCGGATCAGGGTGGGACACTGAAGCTTTCTTT.

The chain joins TRBV29-1 to TRBJ2-3, with a weak D call TRBD1 (5 bases). The CDR3 sequence is 13 residues long. Germline V gene data show CDR1 as SQVTM and CDR2 as ANQGSEA. Trimming took off 1 base at V and 3 bases at J, with 8 bases between the two ends. This CDR3 reads CSVEGTGTDTQYF. The CDR3 DNA reads as TGCAGCGTTGAAGGAACAGGTACAGATACGCAGTATTTT.

The gene calls are TRBV13 and TRBJ1-6, with no clear D. Trimming removed 0 bases from V and 7 bases from J, with 10 bases in between. Looked up from germline, CDR1 is PRHDT and CDR2 is FYEKMQ (reference sequence). This CDR3 has 15 residues. CDR3 protein: CASSLGGRRNSPLHF. CDR3 nucleotides: TGTGCCAGCAGCTTAGGTGGTAGGCGGAATTCACCCCTCCACTTT.

The count of this clone is one. This chain uses TRBV27 with TRBJ2-4; 10 nucleotides align to TRBD2. CDR1 is MNHEY and CDR2 is SMNVEV in the germline V gene (reference sequence). With V trimmed by 7 bases and J by 6 bases, 33 bases remained unmatched. The CDR3 length is 23 residues. Here the CDR3 reads CASTTKERLAGDPTSLNPNIQYF. Written as DNA, the CDR3 is TGTGCCAGCACCACCAAGGAAAGGCTAGCGGGAGACCCGACTAGTTTGAACCCAAACATTCAGTACTTC.

The gene calls are TRBV6-5 and TRBJ2-1; D gene uncertain. Germline values: CDR1 MNHEY, CDR2 SVGAGI. The length of the CDR3 is 15 residues. V lost 6 bases and J 0 bases, leaving 12 bases between the germline ends. The CDR3 DNA follows: TGTGCCAGCAGAACCGGGCGTTTCTCCTACAATGAGCAGTTCTTC. Protein sequence: CASRTGRFSYNEQFF.

The V call is TRBV11-3, the J call TRBJ2-1; TRBD2 agrees at 9 bases. There are 16 residues in the CDR3. V trimming: 1 base; J trimming: 10 bases; junction bases outside the gene matches: 11. Germline CDR1 is SGHNT and CDR2 is YENEEA. CDR3 amino acids: CASSLAASGIGGEQFF. The CDR3 nucleotides read TGTGCCAGCAGCTTAGCGGCTAGCGGGATCGGGGGGGAGCAGTTCTTC.

The rearrangement links TRBV5-4 to TRBJ2-1, with 7 bases aligning to TRBD2. This CDR3 is 15 amino acids long. Germline CDR1 SGHNT, CDR2 YYREEE (reference sequence). V dropped 3 bases and J dropped 8; count of bases not matched to a gene: 11. The CDR3 sequence is CASSWRTRSNHEQFF. Here the CDR3 DNA reads TGTGCCAGCAGCTGGAGGACTAGAAGTAACCATGAGCAGTTCTTC.